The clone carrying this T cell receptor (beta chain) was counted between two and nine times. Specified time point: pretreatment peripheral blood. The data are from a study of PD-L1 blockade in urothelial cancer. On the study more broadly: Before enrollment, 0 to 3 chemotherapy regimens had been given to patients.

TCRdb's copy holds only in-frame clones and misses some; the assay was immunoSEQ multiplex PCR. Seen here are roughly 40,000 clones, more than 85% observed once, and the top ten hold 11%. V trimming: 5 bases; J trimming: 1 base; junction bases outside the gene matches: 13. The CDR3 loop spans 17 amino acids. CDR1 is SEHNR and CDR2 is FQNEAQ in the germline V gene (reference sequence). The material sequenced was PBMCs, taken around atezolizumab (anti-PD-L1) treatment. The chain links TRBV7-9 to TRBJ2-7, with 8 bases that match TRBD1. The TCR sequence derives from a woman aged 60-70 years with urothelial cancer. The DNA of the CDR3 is TGTGCCAGCAGCCCTCCCTGGAGGGACAGGCTATCCTACGAGCAGTACTTC. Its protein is CASSPPWRDRLSYEQYF.